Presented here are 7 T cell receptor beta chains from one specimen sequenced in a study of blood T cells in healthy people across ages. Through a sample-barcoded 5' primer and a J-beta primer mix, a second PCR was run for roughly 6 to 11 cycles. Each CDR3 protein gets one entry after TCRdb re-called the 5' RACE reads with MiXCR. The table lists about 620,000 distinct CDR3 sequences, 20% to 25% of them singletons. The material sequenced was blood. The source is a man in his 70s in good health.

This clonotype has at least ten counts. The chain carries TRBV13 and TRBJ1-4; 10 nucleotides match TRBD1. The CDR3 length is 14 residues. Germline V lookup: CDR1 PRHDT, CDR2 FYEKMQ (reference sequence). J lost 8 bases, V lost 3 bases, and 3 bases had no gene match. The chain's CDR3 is CASSFGQGGEKLFF. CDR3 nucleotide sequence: TGTGCCAGCAGCTTCGGACAGGGGGGCGAAAAACTGTTTTTT.

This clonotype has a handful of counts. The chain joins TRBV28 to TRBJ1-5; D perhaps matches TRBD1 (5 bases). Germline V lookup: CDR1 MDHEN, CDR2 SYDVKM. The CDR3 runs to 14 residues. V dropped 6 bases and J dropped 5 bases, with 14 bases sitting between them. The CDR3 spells CASRLGDFYQPQHF. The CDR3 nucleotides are TGTGCCAGCAGGTTGGGGGATTTCTATCAGCCCCAGCATTTT.

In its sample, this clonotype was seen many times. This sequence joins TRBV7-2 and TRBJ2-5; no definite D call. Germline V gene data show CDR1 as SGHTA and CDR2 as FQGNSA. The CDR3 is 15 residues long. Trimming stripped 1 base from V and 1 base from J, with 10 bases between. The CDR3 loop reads CASSLVRQSQETQYF. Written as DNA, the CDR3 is TGTGCCAGCAGCTTAGTGCGACAATCCCAAGAGACCCAGTACTTC.

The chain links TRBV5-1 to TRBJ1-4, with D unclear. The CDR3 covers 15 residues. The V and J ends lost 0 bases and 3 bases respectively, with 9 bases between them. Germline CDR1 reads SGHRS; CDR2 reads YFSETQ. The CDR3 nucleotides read TGCGCCAGCAGCTTGGTGGGAGTAGCTAATGAAAAACTGTTTTTT. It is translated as CASSLVGVANEKLFF.

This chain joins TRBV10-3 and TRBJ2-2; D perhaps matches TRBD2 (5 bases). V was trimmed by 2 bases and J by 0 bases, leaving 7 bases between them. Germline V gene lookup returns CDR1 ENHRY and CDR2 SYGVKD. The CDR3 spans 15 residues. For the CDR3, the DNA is TGTGCCATCAGTGAGAAGGAGGCGAACACCGGGGAGCTGTTTTTT. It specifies CAISEKEANTGELFF.

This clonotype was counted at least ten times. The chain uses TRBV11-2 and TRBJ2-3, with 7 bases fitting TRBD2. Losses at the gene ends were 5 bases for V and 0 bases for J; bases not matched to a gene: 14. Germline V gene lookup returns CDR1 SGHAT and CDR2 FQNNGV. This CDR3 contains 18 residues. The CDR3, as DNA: TGTGCCAGCAGCGGAGGGTCTAGCGGACCCGCTAGCACAGATACGCAGTATTTT. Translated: CASSGGSSGPASTDTQYF.

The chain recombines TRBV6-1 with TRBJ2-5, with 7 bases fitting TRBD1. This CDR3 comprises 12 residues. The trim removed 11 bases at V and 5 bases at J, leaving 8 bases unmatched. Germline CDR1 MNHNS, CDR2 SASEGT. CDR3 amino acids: CAYGRQGETQYF. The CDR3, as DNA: TGTGCCTACGGTCGACAGGGCGAGACCCAGTACTTC.